The 21 T cell receptor beta chains below all came from one sample that was sequenced in a study of T cell responses to AZD1222 COVID-19 vaccine. Sequencing used immunoSEQ multiplex PCR; TCRdb keeps in-frame clones, though not all of them. Of tens of thousands of clones in the sample, 75% to 90% were seen once. The source was peripheral blood, collected on day 0 of AZD1222 vaccination. The receptors shown here come from an adult in good health.

In nucleotides, the CDR3 is TGTGCCTGCTACAGAGGGGCGGAAAACATTCAGTACTTC. It encodes CACYRGAENIQYF. The genes are TRBV30 and TRBJ2-4; perhaps D is TRBD1 or TRBD2 (5 bases each). This CDR3 region has 13 residues. V lost 6 bases and J lost 5, with 14 bases in between. From germline, CDR1 is GTSNPN and CDR2 SVGIG (reference sequence).

The rearrangement links TRBV7-9 to TRBJ2-7; D unresolved. The CDR3 extends over 13 amino acids. Per germline, CDR1 SEHNR and CDR2 FQNEAQ (reference sequence). The V and J ends lost 5 bases and 1 base respectively, with 9 bases between them. In DNA, the CDR3 is TGTGCCAGCAGCACCGGACGGTCCTACGAGCAGTACTTC. Its translation is CASSTGRSYEQYF.

The chain carries TRBV27 and TRBJ2-2; 12 positions match TRBD2. Germline values: CDR1 MNHEY, CDR2 SMNVEV (reference sequence). The ends lost 10 bases at V and 0 bases at J; junction bases unmatched: 9. The CDR3 contains 17 residues. The CDR3 DNA follows: TGTGCCATCAATTTCGCTAGCGGGGGGGCGAACACCGGGGAGCTGTTTTTT. It is translated as CAINFASGGANTGELFF.

The V call is TRBV7-3, the J call TRBJ2-1; D not certain. The V end was cut by 4 bases, the J end by 16 bases, with 20 bases between. This CDR3 has 13 residues. CDR1 is SGHTA, CDR2 FQGTGA, per germline. This CDR3 is CASSSPDLLEPFF. DNA of the CDR3: TGTGCCAGCAGCTCCCCTGACTTGCTAGAACCCTTCTTC.

The V call is TRBV9, the J call TRBJ2-1; 10 bases map to TRBD1. V gave up 0 bases and J gave up 2 bases; unmatched junction bases: 2. Germline values: CDR1 SGDLS, CDR2 YYNGEE. CDR3 length: 16 amino acids. The CDR3: CASSVEGQGAYNEQFF. CDR3 coding DNA: TGTGCCAGCAGCGTAGAAGGACAGGGGGCCTACAATGAGCAGTTCTTC. Looking up the rest from reference TRBV9 and TRBJ2-1 gives the full variable domain: DSGVTQTPKHLITATGQRVTLRCSPRSGDLSVYWYQQSLDQGLQFLIQYYNGEERAKGNILERFSAQQFPDLHSELNLSSLELGDSALYFCASSVEGQGAYNEQFFGPGTRLTVL.

The CDR3 nucleotides are TGTGCCAGCAGCCCCCGGGGCAGGGACTTAGATGAGCAGTTCTTC. This codes for CASSPRGRDLDEQFF. The chain has TRBV11-1 and TRBJ2-1; possible D gene TRBD2, 6 bases. Germline V gene lookup returns CDR1 SGHAT and CDR2 FQDESV (reference sequence). This CDR3 has 15 amino acids. Trimming stripped 5 bases from V and 8 bases from J, with 19 bases between.

The chain is built from TRBV7-2 and TRBJ1-2, with 8 bases identical to TRBD1. The trim removed 5 bases at V and 6 bases at J, leaving 11 bases unmatched. Germline CDR1 and CDR2: SGHTA and FQGNSA. This CDR3 contains 15 residues. CDR3 protein: CASSPRRGQEDGYTF. The CDR3 DNA follows: TGTGCCAGCAGCCCACGCCGGGGACAGGAAGATGGCTACACCTTC.

The chain couples TRBV5-4 to TRBJ2-7, with D perhaps matching TRBD1 (6 bases). V gave up 0 bases and J gave up 3 bases, with 16 bases separating them. Germline CDR1 is SGHNT and CDR2 is YYREEE (reference sequence). CDR3 length equals 16 residues. The CDR3 spells CASSLGAGDAYYEQYF. For the CDR3, the DNA is TGTGCCAGCAGCTTGGGGGCAGGGGATGCCTACTACGAGCAGTACTTC.

The chain's CDR3 is CASSQDLAVNEQFF. The CDR3 coding sequence is TGTGCCAGCAGCCAAGACCTAGCAGTCAATGAGCAGTTCTTC. This chain uses TRBV14 with TRBJ2-1; D perhaps matches TRBD2 (5 bases). Germline CDR1 SGHDN, CDR2 FVKESK. This CDR3 is built from 14 residues. Trimming shortened V by 0 bases and J by 6 bases, and 9 bases separated the two germline ends.

This chain uses TRBV4-3 with TRBJ1-1, with D possibly matching TRBD1 (6 bases). Germline lookup yields CDR1 LGHNA and CDR2 YSLEER. Trimming left V 3 bases short and J 0 bases short, with 14 bases between. The CDR3 covers 16 residues. The DNA of the CDR3 is TGCGCCAGCAGCCAGACGGTGGGGGCCGTGAACACTGAAGCTTTCTTT. Its protein is CASSQTVGAVNTEAFF.

This rearrangement joins TRBV5-5 to TRBJ2-7; D may be TRBD1 (6 bases). The germline V gene encodes CDR1 SGHKS and CDR2 YYEKEE (reference sequence). Deletions cut 0 bases from V and 3 bases from J, with 19 bases between. The CDR3 spans 17 residues. The CDR3 DNA reads as TGTGCCAGCAGCTTGGCATTAGCAAGCAACAGGGTCTACGAGCAGTACTTC. Amino acid sequence: CASSLALASNRVYEQYF.

The J gene is TRBJ1-1, the V gene TRBV6-5; D ambiguous. CDR3 size: 16 residues. Trimming pared 2 bases from V and 5 bases from J, leaving 18 bases between. Germline CDR1 is MNHEY and CDR2 is SVGAGI. The CDR3 DNA is TGTGCCAGCAGTTACAGCCTGCCAGATCTCAAGACTGAAGCTTTCTTT. This codes for CASSYSLPDLKTEAFF.

The J gene is TRBJ1-1, the V gene TRBV19; TRBD1 aligns across 7 bases. The CDR3 contains 13 residues. Trimming took 9 bases from V and 0 from J; bases not matched to a gene: 4. Germline CDR1 reads LNHDA; CDR2 reads SQIVND (reference sequence). DNA of the CDR3: TGTGCCAGCATCGACAGGGTGAACACTGAAGCTTTCTTT. Its protein product is CASIDRVNTEAFF.

CDR3 loop: CASSVVGGAYNEQFF. The CDR3 bases are TGTGCCAGCAGCGTAGTTGGGGGGGCTTACAATGAGCAGTTCTTC. V and J are TRBV9 and TRBJ2-1; perhaps TRBD2 as D (7 bases). Trimming left V 0 bases short and J 4 bases short, with 11 bases between. CDR1 and CDR2 from the germline V gene are SGDLS and YYNGEE. This CDR3 is 15 amino acids long.

CDR3 in amino acids: CATPLSFSYEQYF. The DNA for the CDR3 is TGTGCCACCCCCCTTAGTTTCTCCTACGAGCAGTACTTC. The chain links TRBV24-1 to TRBJ2-7; D gene unclear. Trimming left V 9 bases short and J 0 bases short, with 11 bases between. The CDR3 length is 13 residues. Germline values: CDR1 KGHDR, CDR2 SFDVKD.

This chain connects TRBV6-5 to TRBJ2-4; D uncertain. Per germline, CDR1 MNHEY and CDR2 SVGAGI. The V and J ends lost 6 bases and 0 bases respectively, with 12 bases between them. The CDR3 runs to 15 residues. CDR3 sequence reads: CASRRGLLAKNIQYF. For the CDR3, the DNA is TGTGCCAGCAGGCGAGGTCTTCTAGCCAAAAACATTCAGTACTTC.

The chain has TRBV27 and TRBJ1-2; D gene ambiguous. This CDR3 spans 14 amino acids. V was trimmed by 0 bases and J by 8 bases, leaving 13 bases between them. CDR1 and CDR2 (germline): MNHEY, SMNVEV (reference sequence). CDR3 residues: CASSLSTPRYGYTF. The CDR3 DNA follows: TGTGCCAGCAGTTTATCAACGCCTCGATACGGCTACACCTTC.

V is TRBV29-1 and J is TRBJ2-7; D may correspond to TRBD1 or TRBD2 (5 bases each). CDR1 and CDR2 (germline): SQVTM, ANQGSEA. V was clipped by 4 bases and J by 13 bases, with 20 bases between them. This CDR3 has 12 residues. CDR3 amino acids: CSVVGDLSRVYF. As DNA, the CDR3 is TGCAGCGTTGTCGGGGACCTCTCGCGGGTTTACTTC.

The chain carries TRBV9 and TRBJ2-2, with 8 nucleotides matching TRBD2. The CDR3 extends over 15 amino acids. Germline lookup yields CDR1 SGDLS and CDR2 YYNGEE. V lost 4 bases and J lost 4; bases outside the gene matches: 6. In DNA form, the CDR3 reads TGTGCCAGCAGCCTTAGCGGGGATGGCACCGGGGAGCTGTTTTTT. Its translation is CASSLSGDGTGELFF.

The rearrangement uses TRBV3-1 (or the pseudogene TRBV3-2) and TRBJ2-2; D is undetermined. V dropped 4 bases and J dropped 5 bases, with 5 bases sitting between them. The CDR3 is made up of 12 amino acids. From germline, CDR1 is LGHDT and CDR2 YNNKEL (reference sequence). The CDR3 protein is CASSPSTGELFF. DNA of the CDR3: TGTGCCAGCAGCCCGAGTACCGGGGAGCTGTTTTTT.

V is TRBV9 and J is TRBJ2-3; weak D call: TRBD2 (7 bases). This CDR3 is 14 amino acids long. Trimming took 4 bases from V and 7 from J, leaving 16 bases between them. Looked up from germline, CDR1 is SGDLS and CDR2 is YYNGEE. The CDR3 nucleotides read TGTGCCAGCAGCCACCCAGCGGGGACAAATACGCAGTATTTT. Protein: CASSHPAGTNTQYF.